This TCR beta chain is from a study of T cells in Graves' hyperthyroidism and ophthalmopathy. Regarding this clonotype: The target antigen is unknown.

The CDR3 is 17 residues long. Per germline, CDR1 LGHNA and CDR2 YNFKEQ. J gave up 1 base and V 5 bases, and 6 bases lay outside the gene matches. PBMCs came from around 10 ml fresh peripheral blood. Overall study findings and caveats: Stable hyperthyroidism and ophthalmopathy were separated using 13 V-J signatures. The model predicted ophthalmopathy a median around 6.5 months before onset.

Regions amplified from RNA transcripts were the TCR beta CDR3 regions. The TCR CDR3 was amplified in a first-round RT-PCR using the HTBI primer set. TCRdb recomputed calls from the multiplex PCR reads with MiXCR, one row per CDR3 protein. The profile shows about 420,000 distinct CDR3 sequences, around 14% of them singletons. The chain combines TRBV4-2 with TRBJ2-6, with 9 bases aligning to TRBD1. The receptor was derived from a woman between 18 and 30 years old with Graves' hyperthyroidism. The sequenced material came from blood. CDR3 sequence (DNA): TGTGCCAGCAGCTACCGGGACAGGGCTTCTGGGGCCAACGTCCTGACTTTC. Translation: CASSYRDRASGANVLTF.